Below are 12 T cell receptor beta chains sequenced from a single sample in a study of T cell repertoires in cytomegalovirus infection. Using its own MiXCR run on the reads, TCRdb lists one record per CDR3 protein. The data show nearly 550,000 distinct CDR3 sequences, approximately 15% seen once. The sample comprised CD8+ T cells from PBMCs. The receptor source for this set is a human donor in good health (CMV status not recorded). Some clones in this sample may be carry-over from other donors' samples.

This clonotype came up once. Possible read error: a much larger clone is one base away. The CDR3 DNA reads as TGTGCCAGCAGCTTAAAACAGGGGACTTGCAATGAGCAGTTCTTC. It yields the protein CASSLKQGTCNEQFF. The gene calls are TRBV7-3 and TRBJ2-1; D possibly corresponds to TRBD1 (7 bases). Germline CDR1 is SGHTA and CDR2 is FQGTGA. Trimming left V 1 base short and J 6 bases short, with 13 bases between. The CDR3 loop spans 15 amino acids.

This clonotype was picked up a small number of times. V is TRBV2 and J is TRBJ2-7; no clear D gene. The CDR3 length is 13 residues. V dropped 7 bases and J dropped 0 bases, with 10 bases sitting between them. Per the germline V gene, CDR1 is SNHLY and CDR2 is FYNNEI. The DNA of the CDR3 is TGTGCCAGCACCGGCCTAAGCTCCTACGAGCAGTACTTC. Protein product: CASTGLSSYEQYF.

This clonotype occurred a few times. The V and J genes are TRBV11-2 and TRBJ1-2; no clear D gene. V was clipped by 7 bases and J by 2 bases, with 14 bases between them. CDR1 SGHAT and CDR2 FQNNGV come from the germline V gene. This CDR3 has 14 residues. This chain's CDR3 is CASNPSGWNYGYTF. The CDR3 DNA sequence: TGTGCCAGCAACCCATCAGGATGGAACTATGGCTACACCTTC.

This clonotype has at least ten counts. The chain links TRBV7-9 to TRBJ2-5; 7 nucleotides agree with TRBD1. The trim removed 6 bases at V and 2 bases at J, leaving 6 bases unmatched. CDR3 size: 14 residues. The germline V gene encodes CDR1 SEHNR and CDR2 FQNEAQ (reference sequence). The CDR3, as DNA: TGTGCCAGCAGTACCCGGGACAGTCAAGAGACCCAGTACTTC. It codes for CASSTRDSQETQYF.

This rearrangement joins TRBV7-9 to TRBJ1-2; no clear D gene. Deletions cut 5 bases from V and 4 bases from J, with 14 bases between. There are 14 residues in the CDR3. CDR1 SEHNR and CDR2 FQNEAQ come from the germline V gene (reference sequence). CDR3 region: CASSPGEGSYGYTF. In nucleotides, the CDR3 is TGTGCCAGCAGCCCCGGTGAAGGGAGCTATGGCTACACCTTC.

This clonotype was recorded at least ten times. The chain is built from TRBV7-9 and TRBJ2-1; either TRBD1 or TRBD2 may supply D (6 bases each). The CDR3 spans 15 residues. V was clipped by 4 bases and J by 2 bases, with 12 bases between them. Germline V gene data show CDR1 as SEHNR and CDR2 as FQNEAQ (reference sequence). CDR3 nucleotide sequence: TGTGCCAGCAGCTCAATAGGGGGGCCCTACAATGAGCAGTTCTTC. It specifies CASSSIGGPYNEQFF.

At least ten counts were recorded for this clonotype. The chain has TRBV7-3 and TRBJ2-1; D is uncertain. V gave up 1 base and J gave up 5 bases, with 18 bases separating them. Germline CDR1 and CDR2: SGHTA and FQGTGA. This CDR3 is built from 17 residues. In DNA form, the CDR3 reads TGTGCCAGCAGCTTAAACCCCCTGGGCATCCTAGACAATGAGCAGTTCTTC. It yields the protein CASSLNPLGILDNEQFF. The full variable domain, in which reference TRBV7-3 and TRBJ2-1 provide the parts outside the CDR3, is GAGVSQTPSNKVTEKGKYVELRCDPISGHTALYWYRQSLGQGPEFLIYFQGTGAADDSGLPNDRFFAVRPEGSVSTLKIQRTERGDSAVYLCASSLNPLGILDNEQFFGPGTRLTVL.

Ten or more counts support this clonotype. The V and J genes are TRBV6-5 and TRBJ2-7; no definite D call. Germline assignment: CDR1 MNHEY and CDR2 SVGAGI. The CDR3 sequence is 15 residues long. Trimming removed 0 bases from V and 1 base from J, with 10 bases in between. CDR3 in DNA: TGTGCCAGCAGTTACTCCTGGGAACAGTCCTACGAGCAGTACTTC. This gives the protein CASSYSWEQSYEQYF.

This clonotype was recorded many times. The rearrangement joins TRBV7-9 to TRBJ2-7, with 11 bases that match TRBD1. The junction had 5 bases not matched to a gene; V was cut back by 2 bases and J by 2 bases. The CDR3 is 16 amino acids. Germline CDR1 and CDR2: SEHNR and FQNEAQ (reference sequence). The CDR3 DNA reads as TGTGCCAGCAGCTTATGGGGACAGGGGGAAACCTACGAGCAGTACTTC. As protein: CASSLWGQGETYEQYF.

This clonotype was counted many times. The chain links TRBV6-1 to TRBJ2-7; no definite D call. CDR1 is MNHNS and CDR2 is SASEGT in the germline V gene. This CDR3 contains 14 residues. V was pared by 3 bases and J by 0 bases, with 9 bases between. CDR3 residues: CASSDSRFSYEQYF. The CDR3 nucleotides are TGTGCCAGCAGTGACTCGCGTTTCTCCTACGAGCAGTACTTC.

In its sample, this clonotype was seen many times. The chain combines TRBV6-1 with TRBJ2-1, with 7 bases aligning to TRBD1. Germline CDR1 is MNHNS and CDR2 is SASEGT. J lost 5 bases, V lost 6 bases, and 10 bases had no gene match. The CDR3 runs 15 residues. The CDR3 loop is CASSLIGTANNEQFF. Written as DNA, the CDR3 is TGTGCCAGCAGCCTCATTGGGACAGCAAACAATGAGCAGTTCTTC.

V gene TRBV5-6 combines with J gene TRBJ2-3; 9 positions match TRBD2. The V and J ends lost 0 bases and 6 bases, in that order; junction bases with no gene match: 8. CDR1 is SGHDT and CDR2 is YYEEEE in the germline V gene. The CDR3 consists of 16 residues. The chain's CDR3 is CASSLELAGQWDTQYF. As DNA, the CDR3 is TGTGCCAGCAGCTTGGAACTAGCGGGTCAATGGGATACGCAGTATTTT.